A selection of T cell receptor beta chains follows, all from one sample in a study of patients and donors after allogeneic stem cell transplantation. TCRdb reprocessed the RT-PCR reads with MiXCR, giving one entry per CDR3 protein. This sample carries 2,000 to 2,500 distinct CDR3 sequences, roughly 7.9% of them seen once, and the ten largest clones take about 27%. What was sequenced was blood, either unsorted or a sorted T cell fraction (not recorded which). Every receptor here comes from a human donor who was either an allogeneic HSCT recipient or a stem cell or donor lymphocyte infusion donor (not recorded which). It is not recorded whose cells these are; they may come from a transplant donor. Both conserved end residues are part of each CDR3. The D gene is left open where the match is weak. Clone size is stated in some rows and not others, as once, few, many or a class when expanded.

j_call	v_call	clone_size	d_call	cdr3_aa	cdr3_nt
TRBJ2-1	TRBV10-2	.	TRBD2	CASSSLAGFINEAFF	TGCGCCAGCAGCTCACTAGCGGGGTTCATTAATGAGGCGTTCTTC
TRBJ1-1	TRBV29-1	few	.	CSVEGNTEAFF	TGCAGCGTTGAGGGGAACACTGAAGCTTTCTTT
TRBJ2-1	TRBV12-3/TRBV12-4	few	.	CASSSYGEQFF	TGTGCCAGCAGCTCCTATGGCGAGCAGTTCTTC
TRBJ2-1	TRBV7-3	large	TRBD2	CASSLPWTSGRWGYNEQFF	TGTGCCAGCAGCTTACCCTGGACTAGCGGGAGGTGGGGATACAATGAGCAGTTCTTC
TRBJ2-3	TRBV11-3	few	.	CASSLFRGMRTQYF	TGTGCAAGCAGCTTATTTCGGGGGATGAGGACGCAGTATTTT
TRBJ2-7	TRBV29-1	.	.	CSVRSGGSYEQYF	TGCAGCGTTAGAAGTGGAGGCTCCTACGAGCAGTACTTC
TRBJ2-7	TRBV29-1	large	.	CSVVVEVEQYF	TGCAGCGTTGTGGTGGAGGTCGAGCAGTACTTC
TRBJ2-2	TRBV9	.	.	CASSVQQESSIGELFF	TGTGCCAGCAGCGTGCAGCAGGAGAGTTCCATCGGGGAGCTGTTTTTT
TRBJ2-3	TRBV27	.	TRBD1	CASSPGTGGDTQYF	TGTGCCAGCAGCCCCGGGACAGGGGGAGATACGCAGTATTTT
TRBJ1-5	TRBV6-1	few	TRBD1	CASSDRGYSNQPQHF	TGTGCCAGCAGTGACAGGGGGTATAGCAATCAGCCCCAGCATTTT
TRBJ2-5	TRBV11-2	medium-sized	.	CASSMGAKQETQYF	TGTGCCAGCAGCATGGGGGCGAAACAAGAGACCCAGTACTTC
TRBJ2-4	TRBV6-2/TRBV6-3	.	.	CATADAGIGIQYF	TGTGCCACCGCGGACGCCGGCATAGGCATTCAGTACTTC
TRBJ2-1	TRBV10-3	medium-sized	.	CAIKETGDNEQFF	TGTGCCATCAAAGAGACCGGAGACAATGAGCAGTTCTTC
TRBJ2-1	TRBV5-1	.	TRBD2	CASRLAGDGNEQFF	TGCGCCAGCAGACTAGCGGGAGATGGGAATGAGCAGTTCTTC
TRBJ2-7	TRBV7-9	large	.	CASSFPATYEQYF	TGTGCCAGCAGCTTTCCGGCGACCTACGAGCAGTACTTC
TRBJ1-5	TRBV6-5	medium-sized	.	CASSGQQNQPQHF	TGTGCCAGCTCCGGACAGCAGAATCAGCCCCAGCATTTT
TRBJ2-1	TRBV4-2	.	TRBD2	CASSRTSGDNEQFF	TGTGCCAGCAGTCGGACTAGCGGGGACAATGAGCAGTTCTTC
TRBJ2-3	TRBV10-2	medium-sized	.	CASQTGTDTQYF	TGCGCCAGCCAGACAGGCACAGATACGCAGTATTTT
TRBJ2-7	TRBV4-2	.	.	CASSQDAGSYEQYF	TGTGCCAGCAGCCAAGATGCCGGATCATACGAGCAGTACTTC
TRBJ2-7	TRBV6-2/TRBV6-3	few	.	CASRETDRDYEQYF	TGTGCCAGCAGGGAAACCGACCGGGACTACGAGCAGTACTTC
TRBJ2-3	TRBV12-3/TRBV12-4	medium-sized	TRBD2	CASSYGAGVSDTQYF	TGTGCCAGCAGTTACGGAGCGGGAGTCTCAGATACGCAGTATTTT
TRBJ2-7	TRBV28	.	.	CASSLSGLLAEQYF	TGTGCCAGCAGTTTATCAGGGCTGCTGGCCGAGCAGTACTTC
TRBJ1-5	TRBV2	few	.	CASMAGVDQPQHF	TGTGCCAGCATGGCAGGGGTCGATCAGCCCCAGCATTTT
TRBJ2-5	TRBV11-2	large	.	CASSLDRDRETQYF	TGTGCCAGCAGCTTAGATCGGGATCGAGAGACCCAGTACTTC
TRBJ1-4	TRBV7-2	medium-sized	.	CASSLVGRRGEKLFF	TGTGCCAGCAGCTTAGTCGGACGGAGGGGCGAAAAACTGTTTTTT
TRBJ2-7	TRBV7-6	few	.	CASSLDAGPFEQYF	TGTGCCAGCAGCTTAGACGCAGGCCCCTTTGAGCAGTACTTC
TRBJ2-3	TRBV7-2	medium-sized	.	CASSPGSPVTDTQYF	TGTGCCAGCAGCCCCGGTAGCCCGGTCACAGATACGCAGTATTTT
TRBJ2-7	TRBV7-2	medium-sized	.	CASSLGLAGSLYF	TGTGCCAGCAGCTTAGGGCTTGCGGGATCTCTGTACTTC
TRBJ2-7	TRBV15	medium-sized	.	CATSRDQDRTYF	TGTGCCACCAGCAGAGATCAGGACAGAACGTACTTC
TRBJ2-5	TRBV20-1	few	TRBD1	CSARIWDRQETQYF	TGCAGTGCTAGAATATGGGACAGACAAGAGACCCAGTACTTC
TRBJ2-5	TRBV10-1	medium-sized	TRBD2	CASSESGGSGETQYF	TGCGCCAGCAGTGAGTCAGGCGGGAGCGGAGAGACCCAGTACTTC
TRBJ2-7	TRBV5-5	few	TRBD1	CASSRPGTGNYEQYF	TGTGCCAGCAGTCGACCCGGGACAGGGAACTACGAGCAGTACTTC
TRBJ2-7	TRBV6-5	medium-sized	TRBD1	CASSHGQGQGPYFEQYF	TGTGCCAGCAGTCATGGACAGGGCCAAGGGCCCTACTTCGAGCAGTACTTC
TRBJ1-6	TRBV5-1	few	.	CASSRDRNSPLHF	TGCGCCAGCAGCAGAGACAGAAATTCACCCCTCCACTTT
TRBJ2-2	TRBV7-3	.	.	CASSLGQTTGELFF	TGTGCCAGCAGCTTGGGGCAAACGACCGGGGAGCTGTTTTTT
TRBJ1-6	TRBV5-6	few	.	CASSGQQSPLHF	TGTGCCAGCAGCGGACAGCAATCACCCCTCCACTTT
TRBJ2-1	TRBV7-2	few	TRBD2	CASSKTSGRGDEQFF	TGTGCCAGCAGCAAGACTAGCGGGAGGGGTGATGAGCAGTTCTTC
TRBJ2-3	TRBV6-1	medium-sized	.	CASNPSQDTQYF	TGTGCCAGCAACCCGTCCCAAGATACGCAGTATTTT
TRBJ1-2	TRBV7-2	.	.	CASSLADSYGYTF	TGTGCCAGCAGCTTAGCGGACAGCTATGGCTACACCTTC
TRBJ2-2	TRBV3-1	.	.	CASSRLIRRNTGELFF	TGTGCCAGCAGCCGGTTAATTCGGCGGAACACCGGGGAGCTGTTTTTT
TRBJ2-5	TRBV24-1	few	.	CATSDLRPPETQYF	TGTGCCACCAGTGACTTGAGACCCCCGGAGACCCAGTACTTC
TRBJ2-7	TRBV4-1	medium-sized	.	CASSQVMRTVTWGFEQYF	TGCGCCAGCAGCCAAGTTATGCGTACGGTAACGTGGGGATTCGAGCAGTACTTC
TRBJ2-7	TRBV5-1	medium-sized	TRBD1	CASSLEQGWSYEQYF	TGCGCCAGCAGCTTGGAACAGGGGTGGTCCTACGAGCAGTACTTC
TRBJ2-2	TRBV7-6	medium-sized	TRBD1	CASSLAAGQGSGELFF	TGTGCCAGCAGCTTAGCAGCGGGACAGGGTTCCGGGGAGCTGTTTTTT
TRBJ2-7	TRBV15	medium-sized	TRBD1	CATSRDLGQGASYEQYF	TGTGCCACCAGCAGAGACTTAGGACAGGGCGCGTCCTACGAGCAGTACTTC
TRBJ1-1	TRBV18	few	.	CASSPPLGSTEAFF	TGTGCCAGCTCACCACCTCTGGGCAGCACTGAAGCTTTCTTT
TRBJ1-1	TRBV11-3	.	TRBD1	CASSSRRDRNTEAFF	TGTGCCAGCAGCTCCCGGCGGGACAGGAACACTGAAGCTTTCTTT
TRBJ2-1	TRBV11-2	few	.	CASSFLRSRGPYNEQFF	TGTGCCAGCAGCTTTCTGCGGTCCAGAGGGCCCTACAATGAGCAGTTCTTC
TRBJ2-3	TRBV12-3/TRBV12-4	few	.	CASSSQSIGADTQYF	TGTGCCAGCAGTTCGCAGTCCATAGGGGCAGATACGCAGTATTTT
TRBJ2-1	TRBV6-2/TRBV6-3	.	TRBD2	CASSSTLAGGNEQFF	TGTGCCAGCAGTTCCACTTTAGCGGGAGGCAATGAGCAGTTCTTC
TRBJ2-1	TRBV12-3/TRBV12-4	.	TRBD2	CASSFWQGGRSGNEQFF	TGTGCCAGCAGTTTTTGGCAAGGCGGGAGATCGGGTAATGAGCAGTTCTTC
TRBJ2-1	TRBV7-2	few	.	CASSLDMDNEQFF	TGTGCCAGCAGCTTAGACATGGACAATGAGCAGTTCTTC
TRBJ2-5	TRBV29-1	few	.	CSVSDNQETQYF	TGCAGCGTTAGCGACAACCAAGAGACCCAGTACTTC
TRBJ2-1	TRBV6-1	medium-sized	TRBD2	CASTRTSGKNEQFF	TGTGCCAGCACTCGGACTAGCGGGAAGAATGAGCAGTTCTTC
TRBJ2-7	TRBV7-2	few	.	CASSLGPGDGGSQYF	TGTGCCAGCAGCTTAGGCCCGGGAGACGGAGGATCGCAGTACTTC
TRBJ2-5	TRBV12-3/TRBV12-4	few	TRBD2	CASKGLAGETQYF	TGTGCCAGCAAAGGACTAGCGGGTGAGACCCAGTACTTC
TRBJ2-3	TRBV5-1	.	.	CASSFWGSTDTQYF	TGCGCCAGCAGCTTTTGGGGGAGCACAGATACGCAGTATTTT
TRBJ2-2	TRBV5-1	.	.	CASSLGTPGELFF	TGCGCCAGCAGCTTGGGGACCCCCGGGGAGCTGTTTTTT